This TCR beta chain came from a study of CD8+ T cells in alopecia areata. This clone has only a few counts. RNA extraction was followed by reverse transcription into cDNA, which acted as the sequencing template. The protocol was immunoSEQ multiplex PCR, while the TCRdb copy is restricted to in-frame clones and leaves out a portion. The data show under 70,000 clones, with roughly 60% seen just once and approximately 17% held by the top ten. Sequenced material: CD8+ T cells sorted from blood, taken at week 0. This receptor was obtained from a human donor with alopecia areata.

The CDR3 DNA is TGTGCCAGCAGTCCCACAGGGGGCGGCTACGAGCAGTACTTC. Amino acid sequence: CASSPTGGGYEQYF. V usage is TRBV27 and J usage is TRBJ2-7; 9 bases map to TRBD1. This CDR3 region has 14 residues. V lost 5 bases, J lost 3 bases, and 5 bases stayed unmatched. Germline V CDR1 and CDR2: MNHEY, SMNVEV (reference sequence).